The 13 T cell receptor beta chains reported below all come from one sample, sequenced in a study of human thymus T cells. Clones were sequenced by immunoSEQ multiplex PCR, and TCRdb holds only the in-frame ones, with some missing. The table shows roughly 130,000 clones, with just under 95% occurring only once. Resections that were taken during corrective heart surgery supplied the thymus tissue. The sample was thymus tissue. These receptors all come from a boy under two years old with a congenital heart defect but otherwise immunologically healthy.

The chain recombines TRBV6-5 with TRBJ2-7; the match to TRBD1 covers 10 bases. The CDR3 is made up of 14 amino acids. V gave up 5 bases and J gave up 3 bases; unmatched junction bases: 4. Germline V CDR1 and CDR2: MNHEY, SVGAGI. The CDR3 DNA follows: TGTGCCAGCAGTAACCGGGACAGGGGCTACGAGCAGTACTTC. It codes for CASSNRDRGYEQYF.

The CDR3 bases are TGTGCCAGCAGCTTAGAATCCGCAAATGAGCAGTTCTTC. Protein: CASSLESANEQFF. The chain couples TRBV13 to TRBJ2-1; no clear D gene. Germline V lookup: CDR1 PRHDT, CDR2 FYEKMQ (reference sequence). The CDR3 sequence is 13 residues long. Trimming shortened V by 1 base and J by 7 bases, and 8 bases separated the two germline ends. Complete variable domain (other parts from reference TRBV13 and TRBJ2-1): AAGVIQSPRHLIKEKRETATLKCYPIPRHDTVYWYQQGPGQDPQFLISFYEKMQSDKGSIPDRFSAQQFSDYHSELNMSSLELGDSALYFCASSLESANEQFFGPGTRLTVL.

This clone was seen once. The chain couples TRBV2 to TRBJ2-1; D possibly corresponds to TRBD1 (5 bases). Germline CDR1 SNHLY, CDR2 FYNNEI. V dropped 3 bases and J dropped 5 bases, with 5 bases sitting between them. CDR3 length equals 12 residues. The DNA of the CDR3 is TGTGCCAGCAGTGACAGGGACAATGAGCAGTTCTTC. Translation: CASSDRDNEQFF.

This clone was observed once. The gene calls are TRBV5-6 and TRBJ2-1; maybe TRBD2 (5 bases). V lost 1 base, J lost 2 bases, and 19 bases lay in between. Germline CDR1 is SGHDT and CDR2 is YYEEEE. The CDR3 has 18 amino acids. The CDR3 DNA is TGTGCCAGCAGCTTGAGGTATCTAGAACAGACTACCTACAATGAGCAGTTCTTC. Its translation is CASSLRYLEQTTYNEQFF.

The CDR3 DNA follows: TGTGCCTGGAGTGTACCTGGGACAGGGGGCAGGAACACCGGGGAGCTGTTTTTT. It specifies CAWSVPGTGGRNTGELFF. This chain joins TRBV30 and TRBJ2-2; 12 nucleotides align to TRBD1. Germline CDR1 GTSNPN, CDR2 SVGIG (reference sequence). This CDR3 contains 18 residues. V shed 0 bases and J 1 base; nucleotides not matched to a gene: 6.

The chain recombines TRBV28 with TRBJ2-3, with unresolved D. V gave up 5 bases and J gave up 4 bases, with 4 bases separating them. The germline V gene has CDR1 MDHEN and CDR2 SYDVKM. The CDR3 consists of 11 residues. As DNA, the CDR3 is TGTGCCAGCAGTACCCCAGATACGCAGTATTTT. Translation: CASSTPDTQYF.

The chain combines TRBV28 with TRBJ2-3; D remains unclear. Trimming removed 3 bases from V and 2 bases from J, with 6 bases in between. Looked up from germline, CDR1 is MDHEN and CDR2 is SYDVKM. The CDR3 has 13 amino acids. This CDR3 is CASSFRYTDTQYF. The DNA of the CDR3 is TGTGCCAGCAGTTTCAGGTACACAGATACGCAGTATTTT.

This clone was seen once. The chain combines TRBV7-2 with TRBJ1-3, with D maybe TRBD1 (6 bases). Trimming pared 5 bases from V and 0 bases from J, leaving 20 bases between. The CDR3 has 18 amino acids. Germline V gene sequence: CDR1 SGHTA, CDR2 FQGNSA. The CDR3 is CASSLIWEGGLSGNTIYF. Written as DNA, the CDR3 is TGTGCCAGCAGCCTGATCTGGGAGGGGGGACTCTCTGGAAACACCATATATTTT.

J is TRBJ1-1 and V is TRBV11-3; tentative D call: TRBD1 (6 bases). Germline CDR1 and CDR2: SGHNT and YENEEA. The V end was cut by 3 bases, the J end by 7 bases, with 15 bases between. The CDR3 totals 14 residues. DNA of the CDR3: TGTGCCAGCAGCTTTGCCATGGGAGGGGGTGAAGCTTTCTTT. Translation gives CASSFAMGGGEAFF.

The rearrangement joins TRBV11-2 to TRBJ2-3, with a tentative D call TRBD2 (5 bases). From germline, CDR1 is SGHAT and CDR2 FQNNGV. CDR3 length: 14 amino acids. Trimming removed 5 bases from V and 2 bases from J, with 11 bases in between. CDR3 DNA: TGTGCCAGCAGCAGAAACGGGGACACAGATACGCAGTATTTT. As protein: CASSRNGDTDTQYF. Full variable domain (outside the CDR3, taken from reference TRBV11-2 and TRBJ2-3): EAGVAQSPRYKIIEKRQSVAFWCNPISGHATLYWYQQILGQGPKLLIQFQNNGVVDDSQLPKDRFSAERLKGVDSTLKIQPAKLEDSAVYLCASSRNGDTDTQYFGPGTRLTVL.

The chain carries TRBV28 and TRBJ2-3; the D is unclear. Germline CDR1 MDHEN, CDR2 SYDVKM. This CDR3 has 17 amino acids. V was cut by 6 bases and J by 6 bases, with 25 bases left in between. CDR3 DNA: TGTGCCAGCAGAGACCACGGCGAGCAAAAACCTCCCGATACGCAGTATTTT. This translates into CASRDHGEQKPPDTQYF.

The J gene is TRBJ1-2, the V gene TRBV4-3; 7 bases fit TRBD1. Germline V gene lookup returns CDR1 LGHNA and CDR2 YSLEER. This CDR3 is built from 16 residues. The junction had 14 bases not matched to a gene; V was cut back by 2 bases and J by 8 bases. The CDR3 DNA sequence: TGCGCCAGCAGCCAAAGACCTCCTGGACAGGAAGAGGGCTACACCTTC. Translation gives CASSQRPPGQEEGYTF.

The genes are TRBV6-1 and TRBJ1-5, with D hard to call. Germline lookup yields CDR1 MNHNS and CDR2 SASEGT. V was shortened by 6 bases and J by 3 bases, with 9 bases between the two germline ends. The CDR3 sequence is 13 residues long. The CDR3 loop reads CASRKDNNQPQHF. CDR3 nucleotide sequence: TGTGCCAGCAGGAAAGACAACAATCAGCCCCAGCATTTT.